This TCR beta chain is drawn from a study of cytomegalovirus exposure and HLA in healthy donors. PCR employed 60 Vbeta and 13 Jbeta primers. Only in-frame clones appear in the TCRdb table, and some are missing; sequencing was by immunoSEQ multiplex PCR. The sample has roughly 160,000 clones, roughly 79% seen once. Germline V CDR1 and CDR2: WNHNN, SYGVQD (reference sequence). The CDR3 loop spans 15 amino acids. The J segment lost 4 bases and the V segment lost 4 bases, leaving 5 bases of the junction unmatched. What was sequenced was PBMCs. The clonotype originates from a man aged 30 to 39 in good health and CMV-seronegative. The chain combines TRBV10-1 with TRBJ2-3; TRBD2 aligns across 10 bases. The CDR3 loop reads CASSAGLAAADTQYF. The DNA of the CDR3 is TGCGCCAGCAGTGCAGGACTAGCGGCGGCAGATACGCAGTATTTT.